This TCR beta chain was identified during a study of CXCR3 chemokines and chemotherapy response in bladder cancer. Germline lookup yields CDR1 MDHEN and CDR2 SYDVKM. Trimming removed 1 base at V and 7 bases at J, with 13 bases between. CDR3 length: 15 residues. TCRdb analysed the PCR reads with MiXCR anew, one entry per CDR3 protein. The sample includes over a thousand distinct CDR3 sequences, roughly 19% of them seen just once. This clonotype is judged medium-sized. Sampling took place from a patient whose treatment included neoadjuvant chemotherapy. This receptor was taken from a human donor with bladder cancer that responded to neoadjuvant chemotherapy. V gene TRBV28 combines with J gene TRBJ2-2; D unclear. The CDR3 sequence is CASSLSPVLVGELFF. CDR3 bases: TGTGCCAGCAGTTTATCCCCGGTTCTGGTCGGGGAGCTGTTTTTT.